This T cell receptor (beta chain) was identified in a study of T cell responses to AZD1222 COVID-19 vaccine. About this clone itself: The target antigen is unknown.

Trimming took 4 bases from V and 5 from J, leaving 16 bases between them. Germline CDR1 is SGHRS and CDR2 is YFSETQ. The CDR3 totals 16 residues. Study observations and caveats: White British ancestry dominated among donors, who included more females, and clonal diversity was possibly underestimated.

The data were produced by immunoSEQ multiplex PCR, yet TCRdb's version contains in-frame clones alone and is incomplete. The table has about 100,000 clones, approximately 86% seen once. The input for sequencing was peripheral blood, taken on day 0 of AZD1222 vaccination. This TCR derives from an adult in good health. The chain uses TRBV5-1 and TRBJ1-6; D is uncertain. CDR3 coding DNA: TGCGCCAGCAGCCTGGGCCATGGTGGGGATAATTCACCCCTCCACTTT. It translates to CASSLGHGGDNSPLHF.